These T cell receptor beta chains were read from a single sample in a study of CD8+ T cells in alopecia areata. TCRdb keeps only in-frame clones here, not all; method: immunoSEQ multiplex PCR. In the table there are over 100,000 clones, 49% of which are singletons. Sample: CD8+ T cells sorted from blood, taken at week 0. The receptors here all came from a human donor with alopecia areata. Each CDR3 is given with its conserved first and last residue. The D gene is left open where the match is weak. A row's size may be missing; if present it is once, few, many or a size class.

d_gene	v_gene	j_gene	abundance	CDR3nt	CDR3aa
-	TRBV7-9	TRBJ1-4	-	TGTGCCATCAAGGGGACCGATGAAAAACTGTTTTTT	CAIKGTDEKLFF
-	TRBV29-1	TRBJ2-7	few	TGCAGCGTTGAAGGGCCCGACGAGCAGTACTTC	CSVEGPDEQYF
-	TRBV29-1	TRBJ1-1	-	TGCAGCGTTCCCAAGACGGAAATGAACACTGAAGCTTTCTTT	CSVPKTEMNTEAFF
-	TRBV9	TRBJ1-6	-	TGTGCCAGCAGTGGCGGTCAGTTATCGCCCCTCCACTTT	CASSGGQLSPLHF
-	TRBV29-1	TRBJ1-2	-	TGCAGCGCATGGGGGTCGACAGGCTCGGATAACTATGGCTACACCTTC	CSAWGSTGSDNYGYTF
-	TRBV30	TRBJ2-5	-	TGTGCCTGGAGTGTAAGGGGGGAGGGGAAGACCCAGTACTTC	CAWSVRGEGKTQYF
-	TRBV29-1	TRBJ1-1	-	TGCAGCGTTGACGATGGTTCTGCTTTCTTT	CSVDDGSAFF
-	TRBV7-2	TRBJ1-6	-	TGTGCCAGCAGCCCAACGCTCAGCTCCTATAATTCACCCCTCCACTTT	CASSPTLSSYNSPLHF
-	TRBV29-1	TRBJ1-2	-	TGCAGCGTATCAGGGACCTATGGCTACACCTTC	CSVSGTYGYTF
-	TRBV13	TRBJ2-7	few	TGTGCCAGCAGCTTAGGCCTTGACTACGAGCAGTACTTC	CASSLGLDYEQYF
-	TRBV6-5	TRBJ2-7	-	TGTGCCAGCAGCCCACTGGGAAACGAGCAGTACTTC	CASSPLGNEQYF
TRBD1	TRBV29-1	TRBJ1-2	-	TGCAGCACCCTGGGACAGGGATCGAATGGCTACACCTTC	CSTLGQGSNGYTF
-	TRBV27	TRBJ1-5	-	TGTGCCAGCAGTTTATCAGGGACCGTTCAGCCCCAGCATTTT	CASSLSGTVQPQHF
-	TRBV12-5	TRBJ1-1	few	TGTGCTAGTGGTTTGAGCACACGGAACACTGAAGCTTTCTTT	CASGLSTRNTEAFF
TRBD1	TRBV10-3	TRBJ2-2	few	TGTGCCCACGGGACAGGGGACACCGGGGAGCTGTTTTTT	CAHGTGDTGELFF
TRBD1	TRBV6-5	TRBJ2-3	few	TGTGCCAGCAGTTACGTGGACAGGGCCACAGATACGCAGTATTTT	CASSYVDRATDTQYF
-	TRBV5-6	TRBJ2-7	-	TGTGCCAGCAGCTTGATGTTTTCCGAGCAGTACTTC	CASSLMFSEQYF
-	TRBV7-2	TRBJ2-1	-	TGTGCCAGCAGGGCAACAGGACTATCCTACAATGAGCAGTTCTTC	CASRATGLSYNEQFF
TRBD1	TRBV12-5	TRBJ1-5	-	TGTGCTAGTGGCCCCTGGGACAGATCCAATCAGCCCCAGCATTTT	CASGPWDRSNQPQHF
-	TRBV10-3	TRBJ1-2	-	TGTGCCAGCTCGGACAGCCACTACACCTTC	CASSDSHYTF